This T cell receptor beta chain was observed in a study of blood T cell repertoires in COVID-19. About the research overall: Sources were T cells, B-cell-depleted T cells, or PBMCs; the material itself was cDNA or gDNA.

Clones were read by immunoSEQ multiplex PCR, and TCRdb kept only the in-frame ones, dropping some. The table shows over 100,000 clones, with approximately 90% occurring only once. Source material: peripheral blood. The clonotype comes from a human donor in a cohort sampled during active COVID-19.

CDR3 protein: CASSTSRQPNYGYTF. The CDR3 bases are TGTGCCAGTAGTACCTCCCGACAGCCTAACTATGGCTACACCTTC. The V gene is TRBV19, the J gene TRBJ1-2; TRBD1 might be the D (5 bases). Germline V CDR1 and CDR2: LNHDA, SQIVND (reference sequence). Trimming stripped 4 bases from V and 0 bases from J, with 12 bases between. This CDR3 spans 15 amino acids.